These 18 T cell receptor beta chains came from one sample sequenced in a study of shared clonotypes between healthy human individuals. Method: immunoSEQ multiplex PCR; TCRdb's copy keeps in-frame clones and lacks some. The sample holds 450,000 to 500,000 clones, roughly 80% seen once. Sequencing was performed on PBMCs. The receptors originated from a woman aged 40 to 50 in good health. Some clones in this sample may be carry-over from other donors' samples.

This clone showed up just once. This likely stems from a read error, as it lies one base from a far larger clone. This rearrangement joins TRBV11-2 to TRBJ2-2; the D gene is possibly TRBD2 (6 bases). The ends were cut back, 2 bases at V and 3 bases at J, with 13 bases in the middle. This CDR3 is built from 16 residues. Per the germline V gene, CDR1 is SGHAT and CDR2 is FQNNGV. CDR3 sequence (DNA): TGTGCCAGCAGCTTAAACCCAGGCGGGGACACCGGGGAGCTGTTTTTT. This encodes CASSLNPGGDTGELFF.

The chain is built from TRBV28 and TRBJ2-4, with TRBD2 matching over 12 bases. CDR3 length equals 20 residues. V shed 6 bases, J shed 1 base, and the junction held 16 bases outside the gene matches. Per the germline V gene, CDR1 is MDHEN and CDR2 is SYDVKM. The CDR3 DNA follows: TGTGCCAGCAGAGCTAGCGGGAGGGCCGGGGGGGCTCTGGCCAAAAACATTCAGTACTTC. Translated: CASRASGRAGGALAKNIQYF. The full variable domain, rest sourced from reference TRBV28 and TRBJ2-4, is DVKVTQSSRYLVKRTGEKVFLECVQDMDHENMFWYRQDPGLGLRLIYFSYDVKMKEKGDIPEGYSVSREKKERFSLILESASTNQTSMYLCASRASGRAGGALAKNIQYFGAGTRLSVL.

J is TRBJ2-7 and V is TRBV25-1; D is unclear. With 4 bases removed from V and 3 bases from J, the gap between germline ends came to 13 bases. The CDR3 contains 14 residues. CDR1 is MGHDK and CDR2 is SYGVNS in the germline V gene. The CDR3 region is CASSVSGDYYEQYF. The DNA of the CDR3 is TGTGCCAGCAGTGTCTCAGGAGATTACTACGAGCAGTACTTC.

V gene TRBV10-2 combines with J gene TRBJ2-5; 7 bases fit TRBD2. Germline CDR1 is WSHSY and CDR2 is SAAADI. The V and J ends lost 8 bases and 5 bases, in that order; junction bases with no gene match: 14. CDR3 length equals 15 residues. The CDR3 nucleotides are TGCGCCAGCTTACCCGCGGGGGTGGGGAGGGAGACCCAGTACTTC. It is translated as CASLPAGVGRETQYF.

A word on this clone: With only one base between it and a far larger clone, this is likely a read error. The chain has TRBV27 and TRBJ2-1; D is unclear. Germline V gives CDR1 MNHEY, CDR2 SMNVEV (reference sequence). The length of the CDR3 is 10 residues. V lost 10 bases and J lost 8, with 9 bases in between. This chain's CDR3 is CATGSYEQFF. The CDR3 nucleotides are TGTGCCACCGGGTCTTATGAGCAGTTCTTC.

In regard to this clone: A single base is all that separates this from a far larger clone, so a read error is likely. The same CDR3 also results from other DNA sequences found in this sample. The genes are TRBV6-1 and TRBJ2-7; TRBD2 matches 8 bases. V shed 4 bases and J 7 bases; nucleotides not matched to a gene: 12. The germline V gene has CDR1 MNHNS and CDR2 SASEGT. The CDR3 has 15 amino acids. The CDR3 bases are TGTGCCAGCAGTGCAGACGCCGGGGGGGTGTATGAGCAGTACTTC. Residues: CASSADAGGVYEQYF.

The gene calls are TRBV7-2 and TRBJ2-7; D is undetermined. Trimming took off 1 base at V and 4 bases at J, with 5 bases between the two ends. This CDR3 has 12 amino acids. Germline V CDR1 and CDR2: SGHTA, FQGNSA. The CDR3 nucleotides are TGTGCCAGCAGCTTAGGGGATTACGAGCAGTACTTC. The encoded protein is CASSLGDYEQYF.

The genes are TRBV7-9 and TRBJ2-5, with D possibly TRBD2 on 5 matching bases. CDR1 and CDR2 from the germline V gene are SEHNR and FQNEAQ (reference sequence). The CDR3 has 16 amino acids. V dropped 1 base and J dropped 1 base, with 13 bases sitting between them. The DNA of the CDR3 is TGTGCCAGCAGCTTAGACCACCGGGGAATCCAAGAGACCCAGTACTTC. Protein product: CASSLDHRGIQETQYF.

This clone was picked up one time. This likely traces to a read error, being one base from a far larger clone. As the CDR3 is not closed by the conserved phenylalanine or tryptophan, this likely results from a read error. Different DNA sequences within this sample yield the same CDR3. The genes are TRBV6-6 and TRBJ2-7; D may correspond to TRBD1 or TRBD2 (5 bases each). CDR3 length: 14 residues. CDR1 and CDR2 from the germline V gene are MNHNY and SVGAGI (reference sequence). With 5 bases removed from V and 2 bases from J, the gap between germline ends came to 13 bases. The CDR3 spells CASSLSGTAYEQYL. CDR3 coding DNA: TGTGCCAGCAGTCTATCTGGGACCGCCTACGAGCAGTACTTA.

This clone was observed once. The J gene is TRBJ2-7, the V gene TRBV6-5; 9 nucleotides match TRBD2. The CDR3 runs to 16 residues. Germline CDR1 is MNHEY and CDR2 is SVGAGI. Trimming took 4 bases from V and 3 from J; bases not matched to a gene: 10. The CDR3 here is CASSSSSGSGSYEQYF. The DNA for the CDR3 is TGTGCCAGCAGTTCTAGCTCGGGTAGCGGGAGCTACGAGCAGTACTTC.

The J gene is TRBJ1-2, the V gene TRBV7-2, with a possible D match to TRBD1 (6 bases). The V end was cut by 5 bases, the J end by 4 bases, with 17 bases between. The V gene's germline CDR1 is SGHTA and CDR2 FQGNSA. The CDR3 totals 15 residues. CDR3 sequence reads: CASSMYRVFSYGYTF. The CDR3 coding sequence is TGTGCCAGCAGCATGTACAGGGTGTTTAGCTATGGCTACACCTTC.

This chain connects TRBV2 to TRBJ2-1; a weak D match, TRBD2 (6 bases). Germline V lookup: CDR1 SNHLY, CDR2 FYNNEI. Trimming pared 6 bases from V and 3 bases from J, leaving 6 bases between. The CDR3 contains 12 residues. CDR3 sequence (DNA): TGTGCCAGCAGCGGGGGCTACAATGAGCAGTTCTTC. Translation: CASSGGYNEQFF.

This chain links TRBV6-5 with TRBJ1-5; 10 positions match TRBD1. CDR3 length equals 14 residues. Germline CDR1 reads MNHEY; CDR2 reads SVGAGI. The V segment lost 7 bases and the J segment 3 bases; nucleotides outside the gene matches: 3. CDR3 residues: CASIDRGPNQPQHF. In nucleotides, the CDR3 is TGTGCCAGCATAGACAGGGGGCCCAATCAGCCCCAGCATTTT.

To note about this clone: This same CDR3 is encoded by further DNA sequences in the sample. The genes are TRBV11-2 and TRBJ2-7; possibly TRBD2 for D (5 bases). The V gene lost 1 base and the J gene lost 6 bases, with 10 bases spanning the gap. CDR1 is SGHAT, CDR2 FQNNGV, per germline. The CDR3 extends over 13 amino acids. CDR3 sequence reads: CASSLGLAGEQYF. The CDR3 DNA is TGTGCCAGCAGCTTAGGTCTAGCAGGCGAGCAGTACTTC.

The chain recombines TRBV2 with TRBJ2-5, with D possibly matching TRBD2 (6 bases). Trimming took 7 bases from V and 7 from J, leaving 16 bases between them. CDR3 length: 13 amino acids. Germline V gene data show CDR1 as SNHLY and CDR2 as FYNNEI. CDR3 amino acids: CASTEGFQTTQYF. The CDR3 DNA sequence: TGTGCCAGCACGGAGGGCTTTCAAACGACCCAGTACTTC.

J is TRBJ1-5 and V is TRBV2; no clear D. CDR1 and CDR2 from the germline V gene are SNHLY and FYNNEI. CDR3 length: 14 residues. The V end lost 4 bases, the J end lost 4 bases, and 11 bases lay between the germline ends. CDR3 nucleotide sequence: TGTGCCAGCAGTGGAGTCGGGAGAAATCAGCCCCAGCATTTT. This gives the protein CASSGVGRNQPQHF.

This clone was seen only a few times. The chain links TRBV11-2 to TRBJ1-4; the D is unclear. The CDR3 length is 14 residues. The V and J ends lost 1 base and 5 bases respectively, with 8 bases between them. Per the germline V gene, CDR1 is SGHAT and CDR2 is FQNNGV. CDR3 sequence reads: CASSLGSRNEKLFF. CDR3 bases: TGTGCCAGCAGCTTAGGATCCAGGAATGAAAAACTGTTTTTT.

The V gene is TRBV25-1, the J gene TRBJ1-1; D not resolved. Trimming shortened V by 1 base and J by 1 base, and 13 bases separated the two germline ends. The CDR3 is 16 residues long. Germline V gene lookup returns CDR1 MGHDK and CDR2 SYGVNS. This CDR3 reads CASSEFGIGPNTEAFF. As DNA, the CDR3 is TGTGCCAGCAGTGAATTTGGTATAGGCCCGAACACTGAAGCTTTCTTT. The whole variable domain, filled in from reference TRBV25-1 and TRBJ1-1, reads EADIYQTPRYLVIGTGKKITLECSQTMGHDKMYWYQQDPGMELHLIHYSYGVNSTEKGDLSSESTVSRIRTEHFPLTLESARPSHTSQYLCASSEFGIGPNTEAFFGQGTRLTVV.